Each of the 6 T cell receptor beta chains below was sequenced from the same sample in a study of T cell responses to AZD1222 COVID-19 vaccine. Here immunoSEQ multiplex PCR was the method, and the copy in TCRdb shows in-frame clones only, minus some. The sample comprises about 140,000 clones, over 80% of which are singletons, and around 6.5% rests with the top ten. This sample comprised peripheral blood, obtained 28 days after the second AZD1222 dose. Receptors originate from an adult who received the AZD1222 COVID-19 vaccine.

This chain joins TRBV7-6 and TRBJ1-3; D perhaps matches TRBD1 (5 bases). The CDR3 extends over 16 amino acids. CDR1 and CDR2 (germline): SGHVS, FNYEAQ. V gave up 2 bases and J gave up 0 bases, with 11 bases separating them. This CDR3 is CASSLMTGPSGNTIYF. DNA of the CDR3: TGTGCCAGCAGCTTAATGACGGGGCCCTCTGGAAACACCATATATTTT.

The gene calls are TRBV28 and TRBJ1-1; D remains unclear. Trimming stripped 6 bases from V and 1 base from J, with 12 bases between. The CDR3 covers 14 residues. Germline assignment: CDR1 MDHEN and CDR2 SYDVKM. The CDR3 loop is CASSQRAENTEAFF. CDR3 bases: TGTGCCAGCAGCCAGAGGGCAGAGAACACTGAAGCTTTCTTT.

This clone was detected a few times. The chain has TRBV4-1 and TRBJ2-2; D is uncertain. The CDR3 contains 17 residues. Germline V gene lookup returns CDR1 MGHRA and CDR2 YSYEKL. The V and J ends lost 1 base and 5 bases respectively, with 17 bases between them. In nucleotides, the CDR3 is TGCGCCAGCAGCCAAGTGGATTTGGGTTTTCGGACCGGGGAGCTGTTTTTT. Its protein product is CASSQVDLGFRTGELFF.

The chain carries TRBV9 and TRBJ2-2, with 10 bases identical to TRBD1. This CDR3 is 18 amino acids long. Germline loops: CDR1 SGDLS, CDR2 YYNGEE. After removal of 0 bases from V and 6 bases from J, the junction contained 11 bases not matched to a gene. CDR3 sequence reads: CASSVDQSGQGVAGELFF. The CDR3 coding sequence is TGTGCCAGCAGCGTAGACCAGTCAGGACAGGGGGTCGCCGGGGAGCTGTTTTTT.

The V and J genes are TRBV29-1 and TRBJ1-2, with no clear D. Trimming pared 5 bases from V and 4 bases from J, leaving 8 bases between. The germline V gene has CDR1 SQVTM and CDR2 ANQGSEA. There are 11 residues in the CDR3. The CDR3 reads CSVTGGYGYTF. CDR3 coding DNA: TGCAGCGTTACGGGAGGCTATGGCTACACCTTC.

J is TRBJ1-1 and V is TRBV12-5; D may be TRBD1 (5 bases). Germline lookup yields CDR1 LGHNT and CDR2 FRNRAP. V was cut by 7 bases and J by 7 bases, with 13 bases left in between. The CDR3 length is 12 residues. The CDR3 protein is CASENLGVEAFF. DNA of the CDR3: TGTGCTAGTGAAAACTTGGGGGTTGAAGCTTTCTTT.